This is a list of T cell receptor beta chains from one sample in a study of blood T cells in healthy people across ages. TCRdb fed the 5' RACE reads into MiXCR, producing one record per CDR3 protein. The sample consists of 750,000 to 850,000 distinct CDR3 sequences, roughly 25% of them appearing once. These data also featured in a second study, about T cells of mothers and their children.

Sequencing was carried out using blood. The receptor source for this set is a boy under 18 in good health. The CDR3 runs from the conserved cysteine through the conserved F or W. D genes are given only for firm matches. A row's size may be missing; if present it is once, few, many or a size class.

>TRBJ1-5|TRBD1|TRBV4-1|many
CASSRTGNSNQPQHF
TGCGCCAGCAGCCGGACAGGGAATAGCAATCAGCCCCAGCATTTT
>TRBJ2-6|-|TRBV6-2/TRBV6-3|few
CASTNGGTGANVLTF
TGTGCCAGCACCAATGGGGGGACTGGGGCCAACGTCCTGACTTTC
>TRBJ2-5|TRBD2|TRBV20-1|-
CSARGPSGLATETQYF
TGCAGTGCTAGAGGTCCTTCGGGACTAGCTACGGAGACCCAGTACTTC
>TRBJ2-7|-|TRBV30|few
CAWSVKSIYEQYF
TGTGCCTGGAGTGTAAAGTCTATCTACGAGCAGTACTTC
>TRBJ2-5|-|TRBV29-1|few
CSVEADSETQYF
TGCAGCGTTGAAGCCGACAGTGAGACCCAGTACTTC
>TRBJ2-1|-|TRBV27|few
CASSLNGVSSHEQFF
TGTGCCAGCTCCCTTAATGGGGTGTCTAGTCATGAGCAGTTCTTC
>TRBJ2-7|-|TRBV7-9|-
CASSLAGEEQYF
TGTGCCAGCAGCTTAGCGGGCGAGGAGCAGTACTTC
>TRBJ1-4|TRBD1|TRBV7-2|-
CASSRRQGGELFF
TGTGCCAGCAGCCGCCGACAGGGTGGGGAACTGTTTTTT
>TRBJ2-3|TRBD1|TRBV12-3/TRBV12-4|few
CASGSGQVSTDTQYF
TGTGCCAGCGGTTCGGGACAGGTTAGCACAGATACGCAGTATTTT
>TRBJ2-1|TRBD1|TRBV6-5|-
CASKGTGTGGNEQFF
TGTGCCAGCAAAGGAACCGGGACAGGGGGCAATGAGCAGTTCTTC
>TRBJ2-5|-|TRBV14|-
CASSHERFSGTETQYF
TGTGCCAGCAGCCACGAACGGTTCAGTGGGACCGAGACCCAGTACTTC
>TRBJ1-2|-|TRBV5-1|-
CASSRENYGYTF
TGCGCCAGCAGCAGGGAGAACTATGGCTACACCTTC
>TRBJ2-3|-|TRBV7-9|-
CASSLVGLRTDTQYF
TGTGCCAGCAGCTTAGTGGGACTTAGAACAGATACGCAGTATTTT
>TRBJ2-3|-|TRBV20-1|few
CSARWDGKTSTDTQYF
TGCAGTGCTAGATGGGACGGGAAAACTAGCACAGATACGCAGTATTTT
>TRBJ1-4|-|TRBV27|few
CASSLYGEGANEKLFF
TGTGCCAGCAGTCTATATGGGGAGGGGGCTAATGAAAAACTGTTTTTT
>TRBJ2-7|-|TRBV29-1|-
CSSRTAGPDYEQYF
TGCAGCTCCCGGACTGCGGGACCTGACTACGAGCAGTACTTC
>TRBJ2-3|-|TRBV10-3|few
CATGRGGAVDTQYF
TGTGCCACAGGCCGAGGGGGGGCCGTGGATACGCAGTATTTT
>TRBJ2-2|TRBD2|TRBV10-3|few
CAISPGLAGGPNTGELFF
TGTGCCATCAGTCCTGGACTAGCGGGGGGTCCCAACACCGGGGAGCTGTTTTTT
>TRBJ2-5|-|TRBV6-1|-
CASSGRYQETQYF
TGTGCCAGCAGTGGAAGGTACCAAGAGACCCAGTACTTC
>TRBJ2-1|-|TRBV7-2|-
CASSWTVDEQFF
TGTGCCAGCAGCTGGACGGTGGATGAGCAGTTCTTC
>TRBJ2-5|-|TRBV6-2/TRBV6-3|-
CASSSHRTEPQETQYF
TGTGCCAGCAGTTCCCATCGGACAGAACCTCAAGAGACCCAGTACTTC
>TRBJ1-2|-|TRBV12-3/TRBV12-4|-
CASSLGTAPSYGYTF
TGTGCCAGCAGTTTAGGGACAGCACCCTCCTATGGCTACACCTTC
>TRBJ2-5|TRBD1|TRBV7-2|-
CASSSSTGAETQYF
TGTGCCAGCAGCTCGTCTACAGGGGCCGAGACCCAGTACTTC
>TRBJ2-1|-|TRBV9|-
CASSRGFGSDEQFF
TGTGCCAGCAGCCGAGGGTTTGGAAGTGATGAGCAGTTCTTC
>TRBJ2-1|-|TRBV5-1|-
CASAKVPLTVNEQFF
TGCGCCAGCGCGAAAGTTCCACTTACGGTCAATGAGCAGTTCTTC
>TRBJ2-2|-|TRBV7-9|-
CASKGSGELFF
TGTGCCTCAAAGGGGTCCGGGGAGCTGTTTTTT
>TRBJ2-5|-|TRBV29-1|few
CSVRTAGDRETQYF
TGCAGCGTCCGGACTGCAGGGGATCGGGAGACCCAGTACTTC